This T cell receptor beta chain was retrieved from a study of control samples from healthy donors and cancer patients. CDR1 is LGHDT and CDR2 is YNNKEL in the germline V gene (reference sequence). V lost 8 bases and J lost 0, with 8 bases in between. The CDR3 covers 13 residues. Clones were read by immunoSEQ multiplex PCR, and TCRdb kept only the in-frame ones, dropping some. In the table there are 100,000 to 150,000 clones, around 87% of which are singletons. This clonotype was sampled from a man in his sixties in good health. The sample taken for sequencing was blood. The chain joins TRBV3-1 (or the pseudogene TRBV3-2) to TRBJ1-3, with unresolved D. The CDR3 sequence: CASSKSSGNTIYF. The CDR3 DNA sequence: TGTGCCAGCTCAAAGAGCTCTGGAAACACCATATATTTT.